Described below is a single T cell receptor beta chain sequence and its context. This sample was taken from a study of blood T cell repertoires in COVID-19. Study as a whole: PBMCs, B-cell-depleted T cells, or T cells provided the cDNA or gDNA that made up the material.

CDR3 length: 15 amino acids. Germline loops: CDR1 MNHEY, CDR2 SVGAGI. The V end was cut by 6 bases, the J end by 2 bases, with 16 bases between. TCRdb's copy holds only in-frame clones and misses some; the assay was immunoSEQ multiplex PCR. The table shows about 140,000 clones, with around four fifths occurring only once. Cohort placement rested on clinical history that participants reported themselves. Sample: PBMCs or T cells enriched from blood (not recorded which). The receptor comes from a woman aged 45-60 years with acute COVID-19. The chain employs TRBV6-5 and TRBJ1-2; the D is unclear. The chain's CDR3 is CASREDSPRNYGYTF. The DNA of the CDR3 is TGTGCCAGCAGGGAGGACTCTCCCCGAAACTATGGCTACACCTTC.